This T cell receptor beta chain was captured in a study of blood T cells in healthy people across ages. Germline-derived CDR1 and CDR2 are LNHDA and SQIVND (reference sequence). The CDR3 spans 14 residues. Trimming removed 3 bases from V and 7 bases from J, with 13 bases in between. It was with a sample-barcoded 5' primer and a J-beta primer mix that a second PCR of roughly 7 to 12 cycles was run. TCRdb redid the calling of the 5' RACE reads with MiXCR, one entry per CDR3 protein. The sample lists 1.5 million or so distinct CDR3 sequences, roughly two fifths occurring once. The sequence was collected from a woman in her late teens or twenties in good health. The sample was blood. V is TRBV19 and J is TRBJ2-1; possibly TRBD2 for D (5 bases). The CDR3 reads CASSMRSGWNEQFF. The CDR3, as DNA: TGTGCCAGTAGTATGCGCTCGGGGTGGAATGAGCAGTTCTTC. Full variable domain (missing parts from reference TRBV19 and TRBJ2-1): DGGITQSPKYLFRKEGQNVTLSCEQNLNHDAMYWYRQDPGQGLRLIYYSQIVNDFQKGDIAEGYSVSREKKESFPLTVTSAQKNPTAFYLCASSMRSGWNEQFFGPGTRLTVL.